The clone carrying this T cell receptor beta chain was seen a handful of times. What it binds is not known. The germline gene is not matched at one end of the junction; a read error may be the cause. The data stem from a study of CD8 T cells in ankylosing spondylitis. Study results and limitations: It appeared that ankylosing spondylitis blood was characterized by a TCR beta motif of several highly homologous variants. Disease-linked clones were CD8+ and relatively rare in peripheral blood.

TCRdb re-derived calls from the 5' RACE reads in MiXCR, one entry per CDR3 protein. The sample shows about 160,000 distinct CDR3 sequences, around 20% of them seen only once. Germline lookup yields CDR1 KGHSH and CDR2 LQKENI. This CDR3 spans 13 amino acids. The TCR originated in a male donor with ankylosing spondylitis or in good health (not recorded which). The sample consisted of blood, either unsorted or a sorted T cell fraction (not recorded which). This chain connects TRBV18 to TRBJ2-5; D uncertain. CDR3 loop: CASSLPMSETQYF. CDR3 coding DNA: TGTGCCAGCTCACTCCCCATGTCGGAGACTCAGTACTTC.